Listed below are T cell receptor beta chains from one sample, sequenced in a study of blood T cell repertoires in COVID-19. The protocol was immunoSEQ multiplex PCR, while the TCRdb copy is restricted to in-frame clones and leaves out a portion. The table records fewer than 130,000 clones, approximately 90% of them present only once. The sample consisted of peripheral blood. The receptors shown here come from a human donor in a cohort sampled during active COVID-19. The CDR3 runs from the conserved cysteine through the conserved F or W. The order of the fields is J gene, clone size, D gene, V gene, CDR3 protein, CDR3 DNA. D genes are given only for firm matches. Not all rows give a size; the values are once, few, many and, for expanded clones, a class.

TRBJ2-1 | - | - | TRBV7-9 | CASSPHRGLTNNEQFF | TGTGCCAGCAGCCCTCACAGGGGACTTACCAACAATGAGCAGTTCTTC
TRBJ1-3 | once | TRBD1 | TRBV5-1 | CASSLRQGFSGNTIYF | TGCGCCAGCAGCCTCCGACAGGGATTCTCTGGAAACACCATATATTTT
TRBJ2-7 | - | TRBD2 | TRBV27 | CASSLGGRGTYEQYF | TGTGCCAGCAGTTTGGGAGGGAGAGGTACCTACGAGCAGTACTTC
TRBJ2-5 | once | - | TRBV19 | CASSIGTAQETQYF | TGTGCCAGTAGTATAGGAACAGCACAAGAGACCCAGTACTTC
TRBJ1-5 | - | TRBD1 | TRBV28 | CASSWTGSEYQPQHF | TGTGCCAGCAGTTGGACAGGCTCCGAATATCAGCCCCAGCATTTT
TRBJ2-2 | few | - | TRBV5-1 | CASSRTGELFF | TGCGCCAGCAGCCGGACCGGGGAGCTGTTTTTT
TRBJ1-4 | - | TRBD1 | TRBV19 | CASAGSWRQGVKGENEKLFF | TGTGCCAGTGCCGGCAGTTGGCGACAGGGGGTTAAAGGGGAAAATGAAAAACTGTTTTTT
TRBJ1-1 | - | - | TRBV29-1 | CSVEGRAFF | TGCAGCGTTGAGGGCAGGGCTTTCTTT
TRBJ2-1 | - | TRBD1 | TRBV6-6 | CASSATGVIYNEQFF | TGTGCCAGCAGCGCGACAGGGGTTATCTACAATGAGCAGTTCTTC
TRBJ2-1 | - | TRBD2 | TRBV10-3 | CAISRTSGRENEQFF | TGTGCCATCAGCCGGACTAGCGGGAGAGAAAATGAGCAGTTCTTC
TRBJ2-7 | few | TRBD2 | TRBV11-2 | CASTIAGISGEQYF | TGTGCCAGCACCATAGCGGGAATCTCCGGCGAGCAGTACTTC
TRBJ2-5 | - | - | TRBV2 | CASSEFGGRWETQYF | TGTGCCAGCAGTGAATTTGGGGGCCGATGGGAGACCCAGTACTTC
TRBJ2-7 | - | TRBD2 | TRBV18 | CASSPSPLAGFFSYEQYF | TGTGCCAGCTCACCCAGCCCACTAGCGGGGTTCTTCTCCTACGAGCAGTACTTC
TRBJ2-1 | - | - | TRBV28 | CASSLRRGNYNEQFF | TGTGCCAGCAGTTTACGTCGGGGAAACTACAATGAGCAGTTCTTC
TRBJ2-5 | - | - | TRBV20-1 | CSAQEETQYF | TGCAGTGCTCAGGAAGAGACCCAGTACTTC
TRBJ1-1 | - | - | TRBV3-1/TRBV3-2 | CASSQGMGGYTEAFF | TGTGCCAGCAGCCAAGGCATGGGGGGGTACACTGAAGCTTTCTTT
TRBJ1-1 | - | TRBD1 | TRBV9 | CASSVARAGGNTEAFF | TGTGCCAGCAGCGTAGCTAGGGCAGGGGGCAACACTGAAGCTTTCTTT